A single TCR beta chain is shown here with its context. Its antigen is unknown. Base qualities are missing; no much larger clone stands one base away. There are 16 amino acids in the CDR3, from cysteine to phenylalanine inclusive. Kept here is only the CDR3 DNA, which spans 48 bases and is read in frame from base 1. Taken from the germline V gene (reference sequence), the CDR1 and CDR2 loops are DFQATT and SNEGSKA. The junction carries 22 bases between V and J, which are trimmed by 3 bases and 7 bases respectively. This specimen comes from a study of T cell repertoires in cytomegalovirus infection (dated by TCRdb to about 2019). The study in broad terms: Recently identified HLA-C-restricted CMV epitopes, whose presentation resists viral immunomodulation, were targeted by peptide stimulations together with well-studied HLA-B-restricted epitopes. Donor HLA type was relevant to the analysis, because carriage of CMV infection together with the matching HLA type was indicated by public TCR beta signatures. The research as a whole found: The ex vivo response was dominated by HLA-C-restricted CMV-specific TCR beta clonotypes, which also provided the single most frequent clonotype in two of eight donors. In both this cohort and an independent cohort of several hundred donors, the cumulative frequency of public TCR beta family members distinguished carriers of CMV infection plus the relevant HLA type.

The intended sense of this specimen's treatment or condition label: in vitro stimulation with specific CMV peptide epitopes to enrich CMV-specific T cells. Sequenced on an Illumina HiSeq 1500. The public reads were run again by TCRdb, first through fastp at Q25 and then through MiXCR, and only productive beta chains were kept. Under each unique CDR3 protein, matching rows form one entry showing the most common genes and DNA. The sample profile shows approximately 390,000 distinct CDR3 sequences; just under 35% of them were found once. Jointly, the top ten make up approximately 12% of the sample. The sequence was collected from a human donor in good health (CMV status not recorded). Some clones in this sample may be carry-over from other donors' samples. Here the chain combines TRBV20-1 and TRBJ2-1; too little of a D gene remains to name it. Sequenced here: cultured PBMCs, sampled from culture after CMV antigen stimulation. The base sequence is TGCAGTGCTAGTCCGCCCAGAGATCGTGGTGGAAATGAGCAGTTCTTC. Its protein product is CSASPPRDRGGNEQFF.